This T cell receptor (beta chain) was sequenced during a study of T cell changes during pregnancy in multiple sclerosis. Trimming pared 0 bases from V and 2 bases from J, leaving 10 bases between. Germline CDR1 LGHNT, CDR2 FRNRAP. The CDR3 is made up of 15 amino acids. The method was immunoSEQ multiplex PCR; TCRdb's version includes in-frame clones alone and lacks a portion of them. The table lists under 90,000 clones, 90% to 95% of them singletons. This TCR derives from a female donor in good health, enrolled as a control in a pregnancy study. The chain combines TRBV12-5 with TRBJ1-2, with no clear D. This sample comprised peripheral blood, obtained in the second trimester of pregnancy. CDR3 loop: CASGLVTEQNYGYTF. CDR3 in DNA: TGTGCTAGTGGTTTGGTCACAGAACAAAACTATGGCTACACCTTC.